The source of this T cell receptor beta chain is a study of identifying expanded T cells in peripheral blood. Data came from immunoSEQ multiplex PCR; TCRdb stores just in-frame clones and leaves some out. The table includes around 60,000 clones, over 80% detected once. This CDR3 comprises 16 residues. The germline CDR1 and CDR2 sequences are SGHDT and YYEEEE. V lost 0 bases to trimming and J lost 0 bases, with 12 bases between them. The chain is built from TRBV5-6 and TRBJ1-1, with D unclear. The clonotype was recovered from a person aged 18 to 69 in good health. Sequenced: blood. CDR3 in amino acids: CASSLAGLGLNTEAFF. CDR3 DNA sequence: TGTGCCAGCAGCTTGGCCGGGCTGGGGTTGAACACTGAAGCTTTCTTT. The full variable domain, completed using reference TRBV5-6 and TRBJ1-1, is DAGVTQSPTHLIKTRGQQVTLRCSPKSGHDTVSWYQQALGQGPQFIFQYYEEEERQRGNFPDRFSGHQFPNYSSELNVNALLLGDSALYLCASSLAGLGLNTEAFFGQGTRLTVV.